This T cell receptor beta chain was profiled in a study of T cell responses to AZD1222 COVID-19 vaccine (dated by TCRdb to 2020 to 2022). As for the study more broadly: AZD1222 recipients whose second dose came at about 4 weeks and those whose second dose came at about 12 weeks were combined into one group, since spike-specific TCR depth and breadth did not differ between the two schedules. A total of 230 to 250 trial participants underwent TCR sequencing, of whom around 210 had received two doses of AZD1222 and some 25 had received two doses of the MenACWY control vaccine. Trial participants were enrolled by age into 18-55, 56-69 and 70-plus year subgroups, with around 140, 26 and 57 TCR-sequenced participants respectively.

Findings and caveats that apply to the study as a whole: The vaccine-associated CD4 TCRs covered the entire spike protein, and the dominant responses fell in regions 160-218 and 743-854. Participants were mostly white British and included more females than males, and it was suggested by the authors that clonal diversity may have been underestimated. Because no samples from the day 14 peak response were available, repertoires could be characterized only after the peak T cell response. Reportedly, almost half of the unique spike-specific TCRs recognized epitopes lying outside the regions that are mutated in the B.1.351 and B.1.1.7 variants. After two AZD1222 doses, both the breadth and the depth of spike-specific TCRs were significantly higher than at day 0 and than in MenACWY recipients. Conclusions about previously exposed vaccinees are limited, since just five to seven AZD1222 recipients were seropositive for SARS-CoV-2 at baseline. In the small 56-69-year group, the increase in depth fell short of significance, most likely because of low power.

The CDR3 covers 15 residues, taking in both the cysteine and the phenylalanine. Only CDR3 DNA remains: 45 bases, in frame from the first base. Sequences SGDLS (CDR1) and YYNGEE (CDR2) are obtained from the germline V gene. V has 6 bases trimmed and J has 4 bases trimmed; junction bases matching no gene number 11. To note about this clone: The target of this receptor is not known. The sample holds no much larger clone one base away, and base qualities are not on file.

Reading the label with the study, this specimen's time point is: baseline before first vaccination. Vaccinee samples came from UK trials COV001 and COV002, including a single-blind randomized controlled phase 2/3 trial of AZD1222 (ChAdOx1 nCoV-19) in healthy adults. Trial participant PBMC samples were collected at day 0 and day 28 after the second dose for TCRbeta chain sequencing. The CDR3 regions of human TCRbeta chains were analyzed by immunosequencing. The authors' analysis ran thus. Repertoire TCRs were matched against a reference library of SARS-CoV-2-specific TCRs generated with the MIRA antigen-specificity platform. Breadth was defined as the fraction of unique TCRs that were SARS-CoV-2-associated, and depth was defined as the fraction of total T cells that were SARS-CoV-2-associated. Using the MIRA data, each spike-specific TCR was assigned both to the spike region to which the TCR was reactive and to a CD4 or CD8 class. Log10-transformed breadth and depth values were compared by one-way ANOVA with Sidak's multiple comparisons tests. In its TCRdb copy, this immuneACCESS table keeps in-frame sequences only and misses some clones. Where compared with another copy, unresolved V genes explain less than half of these, and the others have no known cause. V and J calls and clone size are given by that table; D and trimming were obtained from the DNA. The sample contains about 140,000 clones, approximately 90% of them found a single time. Together, the top ten hold 2.5% to 3.5% of the sample.

Recombination linked TRBV9 to TRBJ1-2; 8 central nucleotides agree with TRBD1. This clonotype was obtained from an adult in good health. Sequenced here: peripheral blood, sampled on day 0 of AZD1222 vaccination. The CDR3 protein: CASTSGTGLSYGYTF. The base sequence is TGTGCCAGCACCTCCGGGACAGGATTGTCCTATGGCTACACCTTC.